These 15 T cell receptor beta chains originate from one sample sequenced in a study of OX40 agonist ivuxolimab in advanced cancers. The assay was immunoSEQ multiplex PCR, and TCRdb's table has in-frame clones only and misses some. The sample carries over 9,500 clones, around 90% recorded once. The sequences come from CD4+ or CD8+ T cells sorted from blood, collected in a trial of the OX40 agonist ivuxolimab. These receptors all stem from an adult with an advanced solid tumor such as melanoma, head and neck, liver or kidney cancer.

This clone was detected once. The chain links TRBV5-1 to TRBJ2-7; D may be TRBD2 (6 bases). Trimming left V 4 bases short and J 2 bases short, with 7 bases between. The germline V gene has CDR1 SGHRS and CDR2 YFSETQ. The CDR3 is made up of 12 amino acids. In DNA form, the CDR3 reads TGCGCCAGCAGCACGGGGGCCTACGAGCAGTACTTC. It translates to CASSTGAYEQYF.

The chain uses TRBV6-5 and TRBJ2-2; 7 positions agree with TRBD2. The CDR3 is 14 amino acids. The J segment lost 6 bases and the V segment lost 0 bases, leaving 1 base of the junction unmatched. In germline, CDR1 is MNHEY, CDR2 SVGAGI. DNA for the CDR3: TGTGCCAGCAGTTACTCAGCGGGGCCCGGGGAGCTGTTTTTT. It encodes CASSYSAGPGELFF.

Only one count was recorded for this clone. The rearrangement uses TRBV4-3 and TRBJ1-2, with TRBD1 identical over 7 bases. CDR1 and CDR2 from the germline V gene are LGHNA and YSLEER. The CDR3 has 16 amino acids. Trimming cost V 1 base and J 0 bases; bases outside gene matches: 5. CDR3 amino acids: CASSQGGDRSNYGYTF. DNA of the CDR3: TGCGCCAGCAGCCAAGGTGGGGACAGATCTAACTATGGCTACACCTTC.

V gene TRBV28 combines with J gene TRBJ2-7, with D possibly TRBD2 on 7 matching bases. CDR1 is MDHEN and CDR2 is SYDVKM in the germline V gene. The CDR3 is made up of 15 amino acids. V was shortened by 6 bases and J by 2 bases, with 17 bases between the two germline ends. DNA for the CDR3: TGTGCCAGCAGCTTACGGGGGGCCAGGGCCTACGAGCAGTACTTC. Translation: CASSLRGARAYEQYF.

V is TRBV6-1 and J is TRBJ2-5; D unclear. Germline V lookup: CDR1 MNHNS, CDR2 SASEGT. V was trimmed by 2 bases and J by 2 bases, leaving 12 bases between them. The CDR3 is 15 residues long. CDR3 in amino acids: CASSESGDLQETQYF. The DNA for the CDR3 is TGTGCCAGCAGTGAAAGTGGGGATTTACAAGAGACCCAGTACTTC.

The CDR3 DNA reads TGTGCCAGTTCGGGGATTTACTACGAGCAGTACTTC. Protein: CASSGIYYEQYF. The chain uses TRBV19 and TRBJ2-7; tentative D call: TRBD2 (5 bases). The CDR3 extends over 12 amino acids. Trimming left V 8 bases short and J 3 bases short, with 11 bases between. In germline, CDR1 is LNHDA, CDR2 SQIVND (reference sequence).

The CDR3 coding sequence is TGTGCCAGCAGCTTAGCGGGAAGCGCGAACAATGAGCAGTTCTTC. Encoded protein: CASSLAGSANNEQFF. The chain couples TRBV7-9 to TRBJ2-1, with D hard to call. The V gene lost 0 bases and the J gene lost 5 bases, with 11 bases spanning the gap. Per germline, CDR1 SEHNR and CDR2 FQNEAQ (reference sequence). CDR3 length equals 15 residues.

J is TRBJ2-7 and V is TRBV4-3, with 9 bases matching TRBD1. The CDR3 loop spans 14 amino acids. Germline CDR1 reads LGHNA; CDR2 reads YSLEER. The V gene end was trimmed by 1 base and the J gene end by 4 bases; junction bases not matched to a gene: 2. The CDR3 region has the DNA TGCGCCAGCAGCCAAGCACAGGGGGCATACGAGCAGTACTTC. This translates into CASSQAQGAYEQYF.

V gene TRBV7-2 combines with J gene TRBJ2-3, with D possibly called TRBD1 or TRBD2 (5 bases each). Trimming removed 3 bases at V and 1 base at J, with 17 bases between. Germline V gene sequence: CDR1 SGHTA, CDR2 FQGNSA. This CDR3 spans 17 amino acids. CDR3: CASSFPPWGMGTDTQYF. The CDR3, as DNA: TGTGCCAGCAGCTTCCCCCCTTGGGGGATGGGCACAGATACGCAGTATTTT.

The rearrangement uses TRBV28 and TRBJ2-7; TRBD1 aligns across 9 bases. Germline trimming cut 3 bases from V and 5 bases from J; bases unmatched to any gene: 8. The CDR3 is made up of 15 amino acids. Germline-derived CDR1 and CDR2 are MDHEN and SYDVKM. CDR3 nucleotides: TGTGCCAGCAGTTTCCGGACAGGGGCGGGGGACGAGCAGTACTTC. Translating gives CASSFRTGAGDEQYF.

The chain joins TRBV7-7 to TRBJ2-2; no clear D. Germline CDR1 reads SSHAT; CDR2 reads FNYEAQ (reference sequence). The germline V and J ends were trimmed by 1 base and 3 bases, with 6 bases remaining between them. The CDR3 consists of 14 residues. The CDR3 is CASSLGFYTGELFF. Written as DNA, the CDR3 is TGTGCCAGCAGCTTAGGTTTTTACACCGGGGAGCTGTTTTTT.

V gene TRBV5-6 combines with J gene TRBJ2-5, with TRBD2 identical over 9 bases. Germline CDR1 reads SGHDT; CDR2 reads YYEEEE. The CDR3 is made up of 14 amino acids. V shed 4 bases and J 4 bases; nucleotides not matched to a gene: 5. For the CDR3, the DNA is TGTGCCAGCAGCACCGGGACTAGCATAGAGACCCAGTACTTC. As protein: CASSTGTSIETQYF. Supplemented by reference TRBV5-6 and TRBJ2-5, the full variable domain reads DAGVTQSPTHLIKTRGQQVTLRCSPKSGHDTVSWYQQALGQGPQFIFQYYEEEERQRGNFPDRFSGHQFPNYSSELNVNALLLGDSALYLCASSTGTSIETQYFGPGTRLLVL.

The chain has TRBV1 and TRBJ2-6; the table's D call, TRBD2, was not checked against the DNA. TRBV1 is labeled a pseudogene. CDR3 size: 17 residues. The CDR3 DNA reads as TGCACCAGCAGCCAACCTAGCGCCCGCTCTGGGGCCAACGTCCTGACTTTC. It specifies CTSSQPSARSGANVLTF.

The chain is built from TRBV9 and TRBJ2-2; D is uncertain. V was pared by 3 bases and J by 2 bases, with 17 bases between. The CDR3 totals 17 residues. Looked up from germline, CDR1 is SGDLS and CDR2 is YYNGEE. The CDR3 DNA reads as TGTGCCAGCAGCGGCCCCGGACGGAGAGCCAACACCGGGGAGCTGTTTTTT. It yields the protein CASSGPGRRANTGELFF. Combining the CDR3 with reference TRBV9 and TRBJ2-2 gives the whole variable domain DSGVTQTPKHLITATGQRVTLRCSPRSGDLSVYWYQQSLDQGLQFLIQYYNGEERAKGNILERFSAQQFPDLHSELNLSSLELGDSALYFCASSGPGRRANTGELFFGEGSRLTVL.

The CDR3 DNA reads as TGTGCCAGCAGCTTAACGCGCGGATACAGGAACACCGGGGAGCTGTTTTTT. It encodes CASSLTRGYRNTGELFF. The genes are TRBV7-3 and TRBJ2-2; D gene ambiguous. Germline V lookup: CDR1 SGHTA, CDR2 FQGTGA. The germline V and J ends were trimmed by 0 bases and 1 base, with 12 bases remaining between them. The CDR3 is 17 amino acids.